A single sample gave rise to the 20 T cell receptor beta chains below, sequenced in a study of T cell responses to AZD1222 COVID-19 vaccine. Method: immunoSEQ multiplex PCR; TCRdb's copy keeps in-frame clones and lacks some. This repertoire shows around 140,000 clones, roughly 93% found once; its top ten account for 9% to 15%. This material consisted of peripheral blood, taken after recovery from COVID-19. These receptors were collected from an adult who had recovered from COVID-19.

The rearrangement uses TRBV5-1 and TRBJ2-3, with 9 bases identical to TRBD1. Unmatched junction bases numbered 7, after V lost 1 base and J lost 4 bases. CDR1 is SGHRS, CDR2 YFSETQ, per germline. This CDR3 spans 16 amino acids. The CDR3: CASSLLGQGVADTQYF. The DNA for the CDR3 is TGCGCCAGCAGCTTGCTGGGACAGGGAGTTGCAGATACGCAGTATTTT.

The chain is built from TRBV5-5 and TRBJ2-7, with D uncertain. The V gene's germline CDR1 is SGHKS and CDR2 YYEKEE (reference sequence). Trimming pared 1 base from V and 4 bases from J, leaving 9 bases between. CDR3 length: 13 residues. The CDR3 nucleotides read TGTGCCAGCAGCTTGTCCGTCTCGTACGAGCAGTACTTC. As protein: CASSLSVSYEQYF.

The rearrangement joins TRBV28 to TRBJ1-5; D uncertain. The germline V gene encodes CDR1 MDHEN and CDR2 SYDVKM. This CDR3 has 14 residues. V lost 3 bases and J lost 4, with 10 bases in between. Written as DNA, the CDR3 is TGTGCCAGCAGTTTGCAGGACGATAATCAGCCCCAGCATTTT. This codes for CASSLQDDNQPQHF.

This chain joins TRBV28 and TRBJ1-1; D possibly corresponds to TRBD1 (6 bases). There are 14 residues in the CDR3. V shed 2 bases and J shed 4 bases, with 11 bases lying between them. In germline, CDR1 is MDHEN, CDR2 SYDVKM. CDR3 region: CASSLNRDATEAFF. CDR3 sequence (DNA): TGTGCCAGCAGTTTAAACAGGGATGCCACTGAAGCTTTCTTT.

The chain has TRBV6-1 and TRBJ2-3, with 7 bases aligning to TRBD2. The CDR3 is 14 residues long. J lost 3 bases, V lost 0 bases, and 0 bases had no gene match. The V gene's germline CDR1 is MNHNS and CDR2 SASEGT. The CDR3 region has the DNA TGTGCCAGCAGTGAAGCTAGCGGGACAGATACGCAGTATTTT. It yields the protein CASSEASGTDTQYF.

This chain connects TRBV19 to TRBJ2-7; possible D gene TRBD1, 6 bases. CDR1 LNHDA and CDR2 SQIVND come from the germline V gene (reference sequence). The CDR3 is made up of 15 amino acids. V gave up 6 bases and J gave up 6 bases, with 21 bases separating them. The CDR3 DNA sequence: TGTGCCAGTAGCGTCGTCCTCGGGACACTTCGCGAGCAGTACTTC. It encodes CASSVVLGTLREQYF.

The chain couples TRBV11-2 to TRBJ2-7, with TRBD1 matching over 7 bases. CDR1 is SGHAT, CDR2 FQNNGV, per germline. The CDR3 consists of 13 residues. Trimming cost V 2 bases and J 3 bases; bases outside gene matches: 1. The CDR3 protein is CASSLTGVYEQYF. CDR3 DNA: TGTGCCAGCAGCTTAACAGGGGTCTACGAGCAGTACTTC.

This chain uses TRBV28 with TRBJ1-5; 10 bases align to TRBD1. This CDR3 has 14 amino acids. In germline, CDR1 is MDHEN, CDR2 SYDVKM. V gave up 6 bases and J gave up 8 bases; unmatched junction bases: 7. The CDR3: CASSRPGTGEPQHF. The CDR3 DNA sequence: TGTGCCAGCAGCCGTCCTGGGACAGGGGAGCCCCAGCATTTT.

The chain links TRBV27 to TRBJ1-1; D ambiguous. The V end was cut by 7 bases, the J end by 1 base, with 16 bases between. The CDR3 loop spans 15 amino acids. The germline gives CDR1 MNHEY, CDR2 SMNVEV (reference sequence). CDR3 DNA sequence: TGTGCCAGCATTTACCTGGGTCGCGGGAACACTGAAGCTTTCTTT. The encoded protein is CASIYLGRGNTEAFF.

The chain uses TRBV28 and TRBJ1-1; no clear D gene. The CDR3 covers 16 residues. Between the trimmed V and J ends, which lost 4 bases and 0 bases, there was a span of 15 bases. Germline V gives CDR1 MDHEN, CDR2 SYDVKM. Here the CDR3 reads CASSSSPGRVNTEAFF. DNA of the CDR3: TGTGCCAGCAGTTCCTCCCCAGGCCGGGTGAACACTGAAGCTTTCTTT.

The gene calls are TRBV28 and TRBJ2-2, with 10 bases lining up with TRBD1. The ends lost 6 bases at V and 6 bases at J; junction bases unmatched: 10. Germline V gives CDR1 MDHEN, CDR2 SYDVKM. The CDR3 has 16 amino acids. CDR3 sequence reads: CASRQDRGEVAGELFF. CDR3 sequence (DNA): TGTGCCAGCAGGCAGGACAGGGGGGAGGTCGCCGGGGAGCTGTTTTTT.

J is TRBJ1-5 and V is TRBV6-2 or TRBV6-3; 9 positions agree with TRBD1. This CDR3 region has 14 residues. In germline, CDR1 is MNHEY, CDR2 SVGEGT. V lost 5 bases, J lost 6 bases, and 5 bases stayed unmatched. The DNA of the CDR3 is TGTGCCAGCAGTCCAGACAGGGGGATTCAGCCCCAGCATTTT. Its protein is CASSPDRGIQPQHF.

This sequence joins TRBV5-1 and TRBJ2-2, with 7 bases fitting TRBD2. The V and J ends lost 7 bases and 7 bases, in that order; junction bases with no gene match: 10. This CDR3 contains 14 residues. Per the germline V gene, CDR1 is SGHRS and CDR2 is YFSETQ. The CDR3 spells CASQAGTLGGELFF. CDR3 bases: TGCGCCAGCCAAGCGGGAACCCTGGGCGGGGAGCTGTTTTTT.

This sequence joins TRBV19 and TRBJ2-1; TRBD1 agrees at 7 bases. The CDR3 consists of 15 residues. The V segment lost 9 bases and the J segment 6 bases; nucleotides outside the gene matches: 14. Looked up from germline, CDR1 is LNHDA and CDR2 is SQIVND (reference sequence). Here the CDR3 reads CASKDRDRDGNEQFF. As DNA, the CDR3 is TGTGCCAGCAAAGACCGGGACAGAGATGGCAATGAGCAGTTCTTC.

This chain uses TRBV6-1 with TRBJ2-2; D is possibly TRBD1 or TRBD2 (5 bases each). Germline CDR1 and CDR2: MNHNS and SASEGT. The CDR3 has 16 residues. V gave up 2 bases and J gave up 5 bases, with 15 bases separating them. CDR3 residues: CASSETGTRRTGELFF. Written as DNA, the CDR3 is TGTGCCAGCAGTGAAACCGGGACGAGACGGACCGGGGAGCTGTTTTTT.

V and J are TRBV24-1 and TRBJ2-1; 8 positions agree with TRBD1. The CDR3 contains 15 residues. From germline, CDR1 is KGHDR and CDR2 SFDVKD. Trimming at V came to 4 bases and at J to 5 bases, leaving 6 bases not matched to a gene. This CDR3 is CATSDAGTGDNEQFF. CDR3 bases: TGTGCCACCAGTGACGCTGGGACAGGAGACAATGAGCAGTTCTTC.

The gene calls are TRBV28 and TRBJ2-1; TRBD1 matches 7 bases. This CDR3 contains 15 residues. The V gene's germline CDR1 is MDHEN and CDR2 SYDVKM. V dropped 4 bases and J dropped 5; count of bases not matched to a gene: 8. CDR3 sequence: CASSWNRGRNNEQFF. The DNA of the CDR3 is TGTGCCAGCAGTTGGAACAGGGGCCGGAACAATGAGCAGTTCTTC.

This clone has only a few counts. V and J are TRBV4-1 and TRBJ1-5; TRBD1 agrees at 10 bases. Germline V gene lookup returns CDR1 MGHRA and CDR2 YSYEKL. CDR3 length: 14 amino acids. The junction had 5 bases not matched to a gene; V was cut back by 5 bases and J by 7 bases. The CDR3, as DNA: TGCGCCAGCAGCATAGGGACAGGGGAGCAGCCCCAGCATTTT. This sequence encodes CASSIGTGEQPQHF.

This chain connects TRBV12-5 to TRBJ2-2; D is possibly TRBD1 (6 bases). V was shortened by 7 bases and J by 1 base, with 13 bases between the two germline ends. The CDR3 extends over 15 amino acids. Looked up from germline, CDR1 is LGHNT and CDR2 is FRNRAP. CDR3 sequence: CASAPKGGNTGELFF. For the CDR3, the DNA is TGTGCTAGTGCCCCCAAAGGGGGGAACACCGGGGAGCTGTTTTTT.

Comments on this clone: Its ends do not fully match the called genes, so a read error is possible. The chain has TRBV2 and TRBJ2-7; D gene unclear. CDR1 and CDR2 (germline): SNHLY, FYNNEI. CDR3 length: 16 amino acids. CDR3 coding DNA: TGTGCCAGCAGTGAACATGCAGGACGGACGTCCTTCGAGCAGTACTTC. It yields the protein CASSEHAGRTSFEQYF.